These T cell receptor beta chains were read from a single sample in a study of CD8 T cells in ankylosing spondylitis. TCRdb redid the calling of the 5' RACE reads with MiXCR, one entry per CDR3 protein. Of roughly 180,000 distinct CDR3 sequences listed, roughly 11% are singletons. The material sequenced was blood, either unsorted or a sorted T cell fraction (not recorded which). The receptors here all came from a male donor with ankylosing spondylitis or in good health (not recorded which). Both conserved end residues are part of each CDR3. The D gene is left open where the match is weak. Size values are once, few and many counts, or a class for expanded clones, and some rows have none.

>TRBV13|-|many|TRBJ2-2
CASSLTRGWTGELFF
TGTGCCAGCAGCTTAACTCGGGGTTGGACCGGGGAGCTGTTTTTT
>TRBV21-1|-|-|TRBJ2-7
CASNTEQGYEQYF
TGTGCCAGCAATACGGAACAGGGCTACGAGCAGTACTTC
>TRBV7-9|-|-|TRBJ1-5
CASSGDSDSNQPQHF
TGTGCCAGCAGCGGAGACAGTGATAGCAATCAGCCCCAGCATTTT
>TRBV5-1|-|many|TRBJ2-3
CASSSARQGGADTQYF
TGCGCCAGCAGCTCGGCACGACAGGGAGGAGCAGATACGCAGTATTTT
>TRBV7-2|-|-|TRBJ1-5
CASSRGQLNSNQPQHF
TGTGCCAGCAGCCGCGGACAGCTTAATAGCAATCAGCCCCAGCATTTT
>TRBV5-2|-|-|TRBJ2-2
CARGPGLAGDLATGELFF
TGTGCCAGGGGCCCGGGACTAGCGGGAGATTTGGCGACCGGGGAGCTGTTTTTT
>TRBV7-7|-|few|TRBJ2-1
CASSLGSTDYNEQFF
TGTGCCAGCAGCTTAGGAAGTACCGATTACAATGAGCAGTTCTTC
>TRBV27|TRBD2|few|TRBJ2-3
CASSLFSRAGRGAADTQYF
TGTGCCAGCAGTTTATTCTCTAGGGCAGGGAGGGGAGCGGCAGATACGCAGTATTTT
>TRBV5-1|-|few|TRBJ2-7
CASSPQRAYGEDEQYF
TGCGCCAGCAGCCCCCAACGCGCCTACGGAGAGGACGAGCAGTACTTC
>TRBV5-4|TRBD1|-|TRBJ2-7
CASSLRQGQDEQYF
TGTGCCAGCAGCTTGCGACAGGGCCAGGACGAGCAGTACTTC
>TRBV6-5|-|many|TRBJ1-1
CASSYSSRLNTEAFF
TGTGCCAGCAGTTACTCGAGCAGACTGAACACTGAAGCTTTCTTT
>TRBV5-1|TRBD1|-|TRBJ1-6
CASSLSGQGKNSPLHF
TGCGCCAGCAGCTTGTCGGGACAGGGGAAAAATTCACCCCTCCACTTT
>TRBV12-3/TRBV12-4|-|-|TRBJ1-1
CASSFDRRAEAFF
TGTGCCAGCAGTTTCGACCGAAGAGCCGAAGCTTTCTTT
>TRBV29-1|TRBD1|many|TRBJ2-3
CSVFGTGFLDTQYF
TGCAGCGTTTTCGGGACAGGGTTTTTGGATACGCAGTATTTT
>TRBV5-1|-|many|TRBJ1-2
CASSTSSGGSYGYTF
TGCGCCAGCAGCACATCCTCTGGGGGCAGCTATGGCTACACCTTC
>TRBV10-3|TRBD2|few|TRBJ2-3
CAIRGTSGSPTDTQYF
TGTGCCATCAGGGGGACTAGCGGGAGTCCCACAGATACGCAGTATTTT
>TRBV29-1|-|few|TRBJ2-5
CSVDQGPRRETQYF
TGCAGCGTTGACCAGGGGCCGAGGAGAGAGACCCAGTACTTC
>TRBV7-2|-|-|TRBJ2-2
CASSLGVQANTGELFF
TGTGCCAGCAGCTTAGGTGTACAGGCGAACACCGGGGAGCTGTTTTTT
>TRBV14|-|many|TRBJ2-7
CASSQVGGPYEQYF
TGTGCCAGCAGCCAAGTGGGCGGTCCCTACGAGCAGTACTTC
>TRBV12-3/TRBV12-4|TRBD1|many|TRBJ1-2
CASSSRDSYGYTF
TGTGCCAGCAGTTCCCGGGACAGCTATGGCTACACCTTC
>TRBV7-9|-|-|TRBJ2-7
CASSLLDSSYEQYF
TGTGCCAGCAGCTTACTTGACAGCTCCTACGAGCAGTACTTC
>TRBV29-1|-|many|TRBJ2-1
CSVEGLGQGKNEQFF
TGCAGCGTTGAAGGCCTTGGGCAGGGAAAGAATGAGCAGTTCTTC
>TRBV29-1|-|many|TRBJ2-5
CSVGSRETQYF
TGCAGCGTCGGGAGCAGGGAGACCCAGTACTTC
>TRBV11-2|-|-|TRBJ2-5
CASSLDYGRQETQYF
TGTGCCAGCAGCTTAGATTACGGGCGCCAAGAGACCCAGTACTTC
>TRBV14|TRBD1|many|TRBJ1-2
CASSQDLQGLYGYTF
TGTGCCAGCAGCCAAGACTTACAGGGGCTATATGGCTACACCTTC
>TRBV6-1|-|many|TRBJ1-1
CASSRSLMNTEAFF
TGTGCCAGCAGTCGGAGCCTCATGAACACTGAAGCTTTCTTT
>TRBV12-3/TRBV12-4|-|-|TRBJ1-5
CASSLVGLNQPQHF
TGTGCCAGCAGTTTAGTTGGCTTAAATCAGCCCCAGCATTTT
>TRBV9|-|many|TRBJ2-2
CASSPRTDSNTGELFF
TGTGCCAGCAGCCCACGGACAGACTCGAACACCGGGGAGCTGTTTTTT
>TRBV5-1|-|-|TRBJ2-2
CASSLTQRNTGELFF
TGCGCCAGCAGCTTGACCCAGCGGAACACCGGGGAGCTGTTTTTT
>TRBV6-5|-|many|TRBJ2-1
CASSRGYNEQFF
TGTGCCAGCAGCCGTGGATACAATGAGCAGTTCTTC
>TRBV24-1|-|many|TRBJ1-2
CATSDLRQIGGYGYTF
TGTGCCACCAGTGATTTGCGACAGATTGGTGGGTATGGCTACACCTTC
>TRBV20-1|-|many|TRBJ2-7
CSARRLEGGPSYEQYF
TGCAGTGCTAGAAGACTGGAGGGGGGGCCCTCCTACGAGCAGTACTTC
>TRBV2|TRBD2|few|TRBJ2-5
CASSELGGGETQYF
TGTGCCAGCAGTGAACTCGGGGGGGGTGAGACCCAGTACTTC
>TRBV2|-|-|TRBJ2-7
CASSEEAGGTYEQYF
TGTGCCAGCAGTGAAGAAGCAGGGGGGACCTACGAGCAGTACTTC
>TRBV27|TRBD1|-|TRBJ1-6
CASSLTGVALHF
TGTGCCAGCAGTCTCACAGGGGTAGCCCTCCACTTT
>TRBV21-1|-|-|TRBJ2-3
CASSIGTGLGTQYF
TGTGCCAGCAGCATAGGGACAGGGTTGGGTACGCAGTATTTT
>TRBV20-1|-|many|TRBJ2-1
CSATRSTRSPNEQFF
TGCAGTGCTACCCGTTCGACTAGATCTCCCAATGAGCAGTTCTTC
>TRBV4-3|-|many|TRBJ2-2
CASSQVGGELFF
TGCGCCAGCAGCCAAGTGGGCGGGGAGCTGTTTTTT
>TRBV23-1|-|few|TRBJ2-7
CASSQPSGEQYF
TGCGCCAGCAGTCAACCGTCGGGCGAGCAGTACTTC
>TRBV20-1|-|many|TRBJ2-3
CSARDSVRRSTDTQYF
TGCAGTGCTAGAGATTCGGTGCGACGGAGCACAGATACGCAGTATTTT
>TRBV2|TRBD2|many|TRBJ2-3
CASSEATTSGGNTDTQYF
TGTGCCAGCAGTGAAGCAACGACTAGCGGAGGCAACACAGATACGCAGTATTTT
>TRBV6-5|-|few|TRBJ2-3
CASSYSAQDPSDTQYF
TGTGCCAGCAGTTACTCTGCACAGGACCCTTCAGATACGCAGTATTTT
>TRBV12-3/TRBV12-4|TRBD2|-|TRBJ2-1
CASSSGTSGRNEQFF
TGTGCCAGCAGCTCTGGGACTAGCGGGAGAAATGAGCAGTTCTTC
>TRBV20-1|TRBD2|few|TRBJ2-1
CSARDRGTSVNEQFF
TGCAGTGCTAGAGATCGGGGGACTAGCGTCAATGAGCAGTTCTTC
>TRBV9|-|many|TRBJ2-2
CASSDRRGGANTGELFF
TGTGCCAGCAGCGACCGGAGGGGGGGCGCGAACACCGGGGAGCTGTTTTTT
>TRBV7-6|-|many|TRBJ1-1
CASSLATLDRKGGLNTEAFF
TGTGCCAGCAGCTTAGCCACTCTGGACCGTAAGGGGGGCTTGAACACTGAAGCTTTCTTT
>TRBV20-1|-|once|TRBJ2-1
CSWSHARSSYNEQFF
TGCAGCTGGAGCCATGCTCGGAGCTCCTACAATGAGCAGTTCTTC
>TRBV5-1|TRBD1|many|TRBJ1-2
CASSLLDRGNYGYTF
TGCGCCAGCAGCTTATTGGACAGGGGGAACTATGGCTACACCTTC
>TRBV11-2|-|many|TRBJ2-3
CASSWAWGKIDTQYF
TGTGCCAGCAGCTGGGCCTGGGGGAAGATAGATACGCAGTATTTT
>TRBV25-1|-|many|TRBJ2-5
CASRGGNYRETQYF
TGTGCCAGCAGGGGAGGAAACTATCGAGAGACCCAGTACTTC
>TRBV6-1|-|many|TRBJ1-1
CASSGDASTEAFF
TGTGCCAGCAGTGGGGACGCTAGCACTGAAGCTTTCTTT
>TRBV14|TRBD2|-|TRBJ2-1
CASSPSGGERYNEQFF
TGTGCCAGCAGCCCTTCCGGGGGGGAACGCTACAATGAGCAGTTCTTC
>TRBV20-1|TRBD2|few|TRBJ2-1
CSARGEGTSGYNEQFF
TGCAGTGCTAGAGGAGAGGGGACTAGCGGGTACAATGAGCAGTTCTTC
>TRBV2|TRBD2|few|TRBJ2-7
CASRSSGSSYEQYF
TGTGCCAGCAGGTCTAGCGGGAGCTCCTACGAGCAGTACTTC